Listed below are T cell receptor beta chains from one sample, sequenced in a study of T cell responses to AZD1222 COVID-19 vaccine. Measured with immunoSEQ multiplex PCR; TCRdb has only the in-frame clones, and not every one. This table has about 150,000 clones, roughly 90% appearing once. The material sequenced was peripheral blood, taken on day 0 of AZD1222 vaccination. These TCRs come from an adult in good health. Both conserved end residues are part of each CDR3. A D gene is named only where the DNA matches it firmly. The size of a clone is reported for some rows only, either as once, few or many, or as a class for expanded clones.

j_call	d_call	v_call	clone_size	cdr3_nt	cdr3_aa
TRBJ2-7	.	TRBV27	once	TGTGCCAGCACCCCCCCGGGGCACCTAATGCAGCAGTACTTC	CASTPPGHLMQQYF
TRBJ1-1	.	TRBV3-1/TRBV3-2	.	TGTGCCAGCAGCCGGCGGGCTGGGCCTACTGAAGCTTTCTTT	CASSRRAGPTEAFF
TRBJ2-7	.	TRBV19	.	TGTGCCAGTAGTACACAGACAGGCTACGAGCAGTACTTC	CASSTQTGYEQYF
TRBJ1-5	.	TRBV18	.	TGTGCCAGCTCACCAGGAGTCGCTAGCAATCAGCCCCAGCATTTT	CASSPGVASNQPQHF
TRBJ1-1	.	TRBV11-1	.	TGTGCCAGCAGCCGACAGGCCCTGAACACTGAAGCTTTCTTT	CASSRQALNTEAFF
TRBJ1-3	.	TRBV30	.	TGTGCCTGGAGAACTGGGAACACCATATATTTT	CAWRTGNTIYF
TRBJ2-2	.	TRBV5-4	.	TGTGCCAGCAGCGGTTCCTTAGGGACACTGAACACCGGGGAGCTGTTTTTT	CASSGSLGTLNTGELFF
TRBJ2-1	.	TRBV12-3/TRBV12-4	few	TGTGCCAGCAGTTGGGACAATGAGCAGTTCTTC	CASSWDNEQFF
TRBJ1-5	.	TRBV27	few	TGTGCCAGCAGTATCGGACAGTTCAATCAGCCCCAGCATTTT	CASSIGQFNQPQHF
TRBJ1-1	TRBD1	TRBV7-9	once	TGTGCCAGCAGCTTCCGACAGGGGGGTGAAGCTTTCTTT	CASSFRQGGEAFF
TRBJ1-2	.	TRBV27	few	TGTGCCAGCAGTTTCAGCAGGGGTACGAACTATGGCTACACCTTC	CASSFSRGTNYGYTF
TRBJ2-7	.	TRBV6-6	.	TGTGCCAGCAGCTATCGGACAGCTTCCTACGAGCAGTACTTC	CASSYRTASYEQYF
TRBJ1-1	TRBD1	TRBV6-5	.	TGTGCCAGCAGTTACGGTGGACAGGGTTGGGCTTTCTTT	CASSYGGQGWAFF
TRBJ1-2	.	TRBV24-1	.	TGTGCCACCAGTGCCCATAGCACCTCCTATGGCTACACCTTC	CATSAHSTSYGYTF
TRBJ2-2	.	TRBV5-1	.	TGCGCCAGCAGCACAGAGGGGCGACAGGTTTTGAACACCGGGGAGCTGTTTTTT	CASSTEGRQVLNTGELFF
TRBJ1-5	.	TRBV6-5	once	TGTGCCAGCAGTCCCGGGATAATAGGAGGGCAGCCCCAGCATTTT	CASSPGIIGGQPQHF
TRBJ1-5	.	TRBV4-1	.	TGCGCCAGCAGCCAAGTCTTTAGGAGTCAGCCCCAGCATTTT	CASSQVFRSQPQHF
TRBJ1-1	.	TRBV6-2/TRBV6-3	.	TGTGCCAGCAGTTGGGACACCTGGGTCACTGAAGCTTTCTTT	CASSWDTWVTEAFF
TRBJ1-2	.	TRBV6-1	.	TGTGCCAGCAGTGAAGGACCCCTGGGGGGTACGGACGGCTACACCTTC	CASSEGPLGGTDGYTF
TRBJ2-2	TRBD1	TRBV9	.	TGTGCCAGCAGCGTAGGGGGACAGGGCGGAATCGGGGAGCTGTTTTTT	CASSVGGQGGIGELFF
TRBJ2-2	.	TRBV5-1	.	TGCGCCAGCAGATCGGGGTATTGGAACACCGGGGAGCTGTTTTTT	CASRSGYWNTGELFF
TRBJ2-3	.	TRBV4-1	.	TGCGCCAGCAGCCAAGACCCCCCCAATTCAGGAGCGGGCACAGATACGCAGTATTTT	CASSQDPPNSGAGTDTQYF
TRBJ2-1	TRBD2	TRBV19	.	TGTGCCAGTAGTATGGGAGCGGGAGCGTACAATGAGCAGTTCTTC	CASSMGAGAYNEQFF
TRBJ2-7	TRBD2	TRBV7-2	.	TGTGCCAGCAGCTTTATCTTGGCGGGAGGCCCGGATTACGAGCAGTACTTC	CASSFILAGGPDYEQYF
TRBJ2-1	TRBD1	TRBV9	.	TGTGCCAGCAGCGTAAAGCCCCTAGACAGGGGTCTCTCCTACAATGAGCAGTTCTTC	CASSVKPLDRGLSYNEQFF
TRBJ1-5	.	TRBV5-8	.	TGTGCCAGCACCCCGGATTTGAAGGGCAGGAGCAATCAGCCCCAGCATTTT	CASTPDLKGRSNQPQHF
TRBJ1-4	TRBD1	TRBV19	.	TGTGCCAGTAGTATCCTGGGACAGGGTGAAAAACTGTTTTTT	CASSILGQGEKLFF
TRBJ1-2	.	TRBV3-1/TRBV3-2	.	TGTGCCAGCAGCCCCGCGGGCAGGGCTGGCTACACCTTC	CASSPAGRAGYTF
TRBJ1-1	TRBD1	TRBV11-2	.	TGTGCCAGCACTCGGGACAGAGGGGCCGCTTTCTTT	CASTRDRGAAFF
TRBJ2-1	.	TRBV5-1	.	TGCGCCAGCAGCTGGGGTAATTCGGAGGTCAATGAGCAGTTCTTC	CASSWGNSEVNEQFF
TRBJ2-2	TRBD1	TRBV10-3	once	TGTGCCATCGGGGACAGGGGGCGCATCGCCGGGGAGCTGTTTTTT	CAIGDRGRIAGELFF
TRBJ1-2	.	TRBV2	.	TGTGCCAGCAGTGATTCGGCATATCGCTATGGCTACACCTTC	CASSDSAYRYGYTF
TRBJ1-2	.	TRBV12-3/TRBV12-4	.	TGTGCCAGCTCCGGGGGGTATCACGGCTACACCTTC	CASSGGYHGYTF
TRBJ2-5	TRBD2	TRBV5-1	.	TGCGCCAGCAGCTTGGCCAATATAGCGGGAGGCCCCCAAGAGACCCAGTACTTC	CASSLANIAGGPQETQYF
TRBJ1-5	.	TRBV30	.	TGTGCCTGGAGTGTCGGGGACGGCCGGCCCCAGCATTTT	CAWSVGDGRPQHF
TRBJ1-1	TRBD1	TRBV27	.	TGTGCCAGCAGTCCCCAGGGGGTGAACACTGAAGCTTTCTTT	CASSPQGVNTEAFF
TRBJ1-2	TRBD1	TRBV18	.	TGTGCCACAACCCCAGGGGGCGCTGGCTATGGCTACACCTTC	CATTPGGAGYGYTF